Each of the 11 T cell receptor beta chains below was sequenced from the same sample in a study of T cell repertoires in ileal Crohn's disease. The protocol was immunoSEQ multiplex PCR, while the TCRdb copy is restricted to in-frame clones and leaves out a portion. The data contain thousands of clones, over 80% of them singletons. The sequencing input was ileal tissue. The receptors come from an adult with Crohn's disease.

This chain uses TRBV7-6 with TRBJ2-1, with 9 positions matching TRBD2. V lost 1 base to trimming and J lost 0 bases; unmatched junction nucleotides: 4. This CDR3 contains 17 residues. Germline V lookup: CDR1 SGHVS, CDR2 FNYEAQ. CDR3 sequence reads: CASSLVASGASYNEQFF. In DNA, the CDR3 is TGTGCCAGCAGCTTAGTTGCTAGCGGGGCCTCCTACAATGAGCAGTTCTTC.

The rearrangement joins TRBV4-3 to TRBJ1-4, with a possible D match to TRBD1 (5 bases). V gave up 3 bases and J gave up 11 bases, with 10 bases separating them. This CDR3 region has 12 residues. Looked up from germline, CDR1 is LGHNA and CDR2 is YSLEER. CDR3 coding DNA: TGCGCCAGCAGCCATCGACGGGGGAAACTGTTTTTT. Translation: CASSHRRGKLFF.

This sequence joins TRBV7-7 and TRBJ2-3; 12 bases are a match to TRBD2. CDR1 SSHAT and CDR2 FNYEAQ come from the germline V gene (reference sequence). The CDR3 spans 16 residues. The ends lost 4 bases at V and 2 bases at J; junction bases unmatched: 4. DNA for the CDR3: TGTGCCAGCAGCTCAGGGACTAGCGGGTTCACAGATACGCAGTATTTT. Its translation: CASSSGTSGFTDTQYF.

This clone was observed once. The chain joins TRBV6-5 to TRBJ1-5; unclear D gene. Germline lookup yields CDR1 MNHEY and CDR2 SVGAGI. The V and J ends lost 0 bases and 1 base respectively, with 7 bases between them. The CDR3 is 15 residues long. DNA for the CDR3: TGTGCCAGCAGTTACTCGGAAGGGAGCAATCAGCCCCAGCATTTT. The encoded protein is CASSYSEGSNQPQHF.

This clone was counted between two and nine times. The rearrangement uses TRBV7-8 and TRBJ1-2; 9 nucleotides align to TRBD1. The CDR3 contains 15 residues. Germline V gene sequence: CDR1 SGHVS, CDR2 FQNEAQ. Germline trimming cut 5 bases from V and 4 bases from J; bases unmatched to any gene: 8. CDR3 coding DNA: TGTGCCAGCAGCCCCCGGGACAGGGTTTTCTATGGCTACACCTTC. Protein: CASSPRDRVFYGYTF.

The CDR3 DNA follows: TGTGCCAGCAGCTTGTCTTTCCGGGTGTACACCTTC. Amino acid sequence: CASSLSFRVYTF. The rearrangement joins TRBV5-5 to TRBJ1-2; D uncertain. The CDR3 runs to 12 residues. Germline loops: CDR1 SGHKS, CDR2 YYEKEE (reference sequence). The germline V and J ends were trimmed by 1 base and 11 bases, with 12 bases remaining between them.

DNA for the CDR3: TGTGCCAGCAGCCCGGTGAAGGGAAACACCATATATTTT. Translating gives CASSPVKGNTIYF. The chain joins TRBV28 to TRBJ1-3; D gene uncertain. Germline lookup yields CDR1 MDHEN and CDR2 SYDVKM. Between the trimmed V and J ends, which lost 6 bases and 4 bases, there was a span of 10 bases. CDR3 length: 13 amino acids.

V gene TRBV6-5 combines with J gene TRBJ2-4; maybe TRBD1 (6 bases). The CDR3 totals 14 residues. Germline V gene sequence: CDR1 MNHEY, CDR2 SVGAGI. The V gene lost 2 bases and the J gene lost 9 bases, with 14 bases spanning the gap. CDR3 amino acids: CASSYGSTGSIQYF. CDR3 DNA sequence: TGTGCCAGCAGTTACGGATCCACAGGGTCCATTCAGTACTTC.

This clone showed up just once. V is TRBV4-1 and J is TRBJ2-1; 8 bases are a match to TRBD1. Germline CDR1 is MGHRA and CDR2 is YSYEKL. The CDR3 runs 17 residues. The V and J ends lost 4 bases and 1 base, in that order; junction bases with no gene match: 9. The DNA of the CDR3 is TGCGCCAGCAGCCCCGGCCCGGGACAGGTATCCTACAATGAGCAGTTCTTC. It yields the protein CASSPGPGQVSYNEQFF.

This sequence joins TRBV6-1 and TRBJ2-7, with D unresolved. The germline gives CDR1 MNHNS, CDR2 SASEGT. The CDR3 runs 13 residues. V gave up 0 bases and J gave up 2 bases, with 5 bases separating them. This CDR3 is CASSEASPYEQYF. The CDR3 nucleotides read TGTGCCAGCAGTGAAGCTAGCCCCTACGAGCAGTACTTC.

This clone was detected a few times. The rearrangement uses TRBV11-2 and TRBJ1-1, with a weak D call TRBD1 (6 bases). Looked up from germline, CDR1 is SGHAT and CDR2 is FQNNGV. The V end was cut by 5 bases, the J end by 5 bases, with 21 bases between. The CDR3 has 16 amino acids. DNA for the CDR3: TGTGCCAGCAGCGTAACCTTTTTACAGGGACGGACTGAAGCTTTCTTT. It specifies CASSVTFLQGRTEAFF.